The clone carrying this T cell receptor beta chain was observed a single time. Antigen unknown. Clones were read by immunoSEQ multiplex PCR, and TCRdb kept only the in-frame ones, dropping some. In the table there are 50,000 to 85,000 clones, about 83% of which are singletons. Germline values: CDR1 MDHEN, CDR2 SYDVKM. J was trimmed by 0 bases and V by 7 bases; bases with no gene match: 12. This CDR3 contains 16 residues. The sample comes from a study of radiotherapy plus CTLA-4 blockade in lung cancer. Turning to the study itself: Disease control was achieved by around 32% of patients, and objective responses by 18%. Study-level results: Clones of tumor-derived TCRs expanded in blood after radiotherapy plus ipilimumab.

Sequencing used peripheral blood, obtained from a patient treated with radiotherapy plus ipilimumab. The origin of this receptor is a human donor with non-small cell lung cancer who had a partial response to radiotherapy plus ipilimumab. The V gene is TRBV28, the J gene TRBJ2-7; 7 bases are shared with TRBD1. CDR3 sequence: CASTGNRGFSSYEQYF. DNA for the CDR3: TGTGCCAGCACCGGCAACAGGGGCTTCAGCTCCTACGAGCAGTACTTC.